This TCR beta chain was documented in a study of shared clonotypes between healthy human individuals. Genomic DNA came from tens of millions of PBMCs in unsorted samples. This clone was recorded many times. Its antigen is currently unknown. Replicate PCRs were loaded with approximately 310 ng DNA from unsorted PBMC, about 30,000 T cell genomes. In the authors' workflow: ImmunoSEQ output held junction-only sequences without quality scores, so filtering differed. The table came from immunoSEQ multiplex PCR; TCRdb's copy has only in-frame clones and leaves some out. From that table come the V and J calls and clone size; the DNA was used to work out D and trimming. This table holds 490,000 or so clones, over 65% found once. Regarding the study as a whole: Researchers sampled blood only, noting tissue repertoires likely differ.

The sequence was obtained from a middle-aged woman in good health. Some clones in this sample may be carry-over from other donors' samples. Sequencing was carried out using PBMCs.

For the CDR3, the DNA is TGTGCCAGCAGCCGCCGGGACAGCCAAGAGACCCAGTACTTC. It yields the protein CASSRRDSQETQYF. The chain combines TRBV11-1 with TRBJ2-5; TRBD1 aligns across 7 bases. CDR1 is SGHAT, CDR2 FQDESV, per germline (reference sequence). The CDR3 is made up of 14 amino acids. V lost 5 bases and J lost 1; bases outside the gene matches: 4.